Sequencing of this TCR beta chain was carried out in a study of CD8+ T cells in alopecia areata. Per the germline V gene, CDR1 is SGHTA and CDR2 is FQGNSA. CDR3 length: 13 amino acids. V lost 4 bases and J 6 bases, leaving 10 bases between the germline ends. The treatment denotes: oral pan-JAK inhibitor, 5-10 mg twice daily. The authors sorted CD4+ and CD8+ T cells from PBMCs. Remarks on this clone: Its antigen is currently unknown.

Overall study findings and caveats: On tofacitinib, scalp clonality and expanded CD8+ clones among top 100 fell significantly. Many expanded lesional clones remained in scalp and blood on tofacitinib.

As the sequencing template, cDNA was produced by extracting RNA and reverse transcribing it. This table comes from immunoSEQ multiplex PCR, and its TCRdb copy is limited to in-frame clones, with some not included. The data hold over 150,000 clones, with about 53% observed a single time. Sample: CD8+ T cells sorted from blood, taken at week 24, from a patient treated with tofacitinib. J is TRBJ1-5 and V is TRBV7-2; TRBD1 might be the D (5 bases). This TCR was sampled from a human donor with alopecia areata. The CDR3 DNA reads TGTGCCAGCAGCTGGGGGGGAGGTCAGCCCCAGCATTTT. This encodes CASSWGGGQPQHF. Using reference TRBV7-2 and TRBJ1-5 for the parts outside the CDR3, the full variable domain is GAGVSQSPSNKVTEKGKDVELRCDPISGHTALYWYRQSLGQGLEFLIYFQGNSAPDKSGLPSDRFSAERTGGSVSTLTIQRTQQEDSAVYLCASSWGGGQPQHFGDGTRLSIL.